This is a list of T cell receptor beta chains from one sample in a study of shared clonotypes between healthy human individuals. Libraries were prepared by immunoSEQ multiplex PCR; TCRdb keeps only in-frame clonotypes and omits some of them. Of more than 400,000 clones in the sample, around 96% were seen once. Sample: naive CD4+ T cells sorted from blood. The receptors were sampled from a woman in her twenties or thirties in good health. CDR3s include the opening cysteine and the closing phenylalanine or tryptophan. Part of the rows lack a size; the others show once, few, many or a class for expanded clones.

clone_size: .; v_call: TRBV11-3; j_call: TRBJ2-7; cdr3_aa: CASSLEVSAYEQYF
clone_size: once; v_call: TRBV29-1; j_call: TRBJ2-3; cdr3_aa: CSVSRGFSTDTQYF
clone_size: .; v_call: TRBV11-2; j_call: TRBJ2-5; cdr3_aa: CASTPRWGVEETQYF
clone_size: .; v_call: TRBV18; j_call: TRBJ1-2; cdr3_aa: CASSPGGQRGGYTF
clone_size: .; v_call: TRBV28; j_call: TRBJ1-1; cdr3_aa: CASSPHRQNTEAFF
clone_size: .; v_call: TRBV2; j_call: .; cdr3_aa: CASTRDRFEQYF
clone_size: .; v_call: TRBV29-1; j_call: TRBJ2-1; cdr3_aa: CSVDVTRGNEQFF
clone_size: .; v_call: TRBV5-4; j_call: TRBJ2-3; cdr3_aa: CASSLDTDTQYF
clone_size: .; v_call: TRBV7-9; j_call: TRBJ2-7; cdr3_aa: CASSVDTYPFHEQYF
clone_size: .; v_call: TRBV28; j_call: TRBJ2-5; cdr3_aa: CASWSPGGGETQYF
clone_size: .; v_call: TRBV28; j_call: TRBJ1-5; cdr3_aa: CASSHARVGQPQHF
clone_size: .; v_call: TRBV7-2; j_call: TRBJ2-1; cdr3_aa: CASSFAAGLYNEQFF
clone_size: .; v_call: TRBV27; j_call: TRBJ2-7; cdr3_aa: CASSFTTSGPYEQYF
clone_size: .; v_call: TRBV28; j_call: TRBJ2-2; cdr3_aa: CASSKPRDRGHSGELFF
clone_size: .; v_call: TRBV19; j_call: TRBJ2-7; cdr3_aa: CASSILGTAGREQYF
clone_size: .; v_call: TRBV28; j_call: TRBJ2-1; cdr3_aa: CASSFRGGPGVEQFF
clone_size: .; v_call: TRBV28; j_call: TRBJ1-5; cdr3_aa: CASGLSAGGSPHQPQHF
clone_size: .; v_call: TRBV2; j_call: TRBJ1-5; cdr3_aa: CASSAQGGLNQPQHF
clone_size: .; v_call: TRBV5-8; j_call: TRBJ2-3; cdr3_aa: CASSLVPGGAGTQYF
clone_size: .; v_call: TRBV30; j_call: TRBJ2-7; cdr3_aa: CAFSDVAQYLPEYEQYF
clone_size: .; v_call: TRBV5-1; j_call: TRBJ2-1; cdr3_aa: CASVLEQFF
clone_size: .; v_call: TRBV27; j_call: TRBJ2-1; cdr3_aa: CASSWTGTTLNEQFF
clone_size: once; v_call: TRBV7-2; j_call: TRBJ2-7; cdr3_aa: CASVSGTGRDSSKQYF
clone_size: .; v_call: TRBV11-2; j_call: TRBJ2-7; cdr3_aa: CASSSTSRSSYEQYF
clone_size: .; v_call: TRBV28; j_call: TRBJ2-1; cdr3_aa: CASSLAGSRLNEQFF
clone_size: .; v_call: TRBV9; j_call: TRBJ1-3; cdr3_aa: CASSPNPWSQGSGNTIYF
clone_size: few; v_call: TRBV18; j_call: TRBJ1-3; cdr3_aa: CASSPKTDSGNTIYF
clone_size: .; v_call: TRBV28; j_call: TRBJ1-2; cdr3_aa: CASSNRDRGYTF
clone_size: few; v_call: TRBV10-3; j_call: TRBJ2-7; cdr3_aa: CAISESGQADEQYF
clone_size: .; v_call: TRBV13; j_call: TRBJ2-1; cdr3_aa: CASSSIQRNSYNEQFF
clone_size: .; v_call: TRBV19; j_call: TRBJ2-7; cdr3_aa: CASSNQGTGGGEQYF
clone_size: .; v_call: TRBV7-9; j_call: TRBJ1-2; cdr3_aa: CASSLGSRENYGYTF
clone_size: .; v_call: TRBV19; j_call: TRBJ2-3; cdr3_aa: CASSMVGEPDTQYF
clone_size: .; v_call: TRBV5-1; j_call: TRBJ2-7; cdr3_aa: CASTPARGQGAYEQYF
clone_size: .; v_call: TRBV5-1; j_call: TRBJ1-2; cdr3_aa: CASSLDAYGYTF
clone_size: once; v_call: TRBV5-1; j_call: TRBJ1-2; cdr3_aa: CASSLRTGDGYTF
clone_size: .; v_call: TRBV9; j_call: TRBJ2-3; cdr3_aa: CASTRLLGPDTQYF
clone_size: .; v_call: TRBV5-6; j_call: TRBJ2-7; cdr3_aa: CASSLGYGVMFYEQYF
clone_size: .; v_call: TRBV4-1; j_call: TRBJ1-5; cdr3_aa: CASSQGLVNQPQHF
clone_size: few; v_call: TRBV5-8; j_call: TRBJ2-7; cdr3_aa: CASSLGRGTLSYEQYF
clone_size: .; v_call: TRBV5-8; j_call: TRBJ2-5; cdr3_aa: CASSTRGGAGEETQYF
clone_size: .; v_call: TRBV19; j_call: TRBJ1-2; cdr3_aa: CASSLRHNYGYTF
clone_size: .; v_call: TRBV5-4; j_call: TRBJ2-3; cdr3_aa: CASSLGGQGGDTQYF
clone_size: .; v_call: TRBV5-1; j_call: TRBJ2-7; cdr3_aa: CASSFTSGSHEQYF
clone_size: .; v_call: TRBV19; j_call: TRBJ2-5; cdr3_aa: CASSRTRQETQYF
clone_size: .; v_call: TRBV29-1; j_call: TRBJ2-2; cdr3_aa: CSVDFGNTGELFF
clone_size: .; v_call: TRBV15; j_call: TRBJ2-7; cdr3_aa: CATSIRPTGPYYEQYF
clone_size: .; v_call: TRBV28; j_call: TRBJ1-1; cdr3_aa: CASSGPQRNTEAFF
clone_size: .; v_call: TRBV19; j_call: TRBJ2-2; cdr3_aa: CASSIAGGFGELFF